This paragraph covers one T cell receptor beta chain sequence. As yet, its antigen is unknown. The sample originates from a study of cytomegalovirus exposure and HLA in healthy donors. Whole-study findings and limits: Cytomegalovirus-associated TCR beta chains were listed, numbering 150 to 200. With later analysis, a missense DCLRE1C variant became linked to TCR beta V- and J-gene trimming. The majority of TCR sequences were rare, yet some public TCRs appeared in many donors.

The ends lost 0 bases at V and 7 bases at J; junction bases unmatched: 1. Germline V gives CDR1 SGHNT, CDR2 YENEEA. The CDR3 extends over 15 amino acids. The PCR ran on 60 Vbeta and 13 Jbeta primers. Only in-frame clones appear in the TCRdb table, and some are missing; sequencing was by immunoSEQ multiplex PCR. The sample yields a few hundred thousand clones, around 90% seen once. The sequenced material came from PBMCs. This chain links TRBV11-3 with TRBJ2-1, with 12 bases fitting TRBD2. The clonotype originates from a girl aged 2 to 9 in good health and CMV-seronegative. The CDR3 nucleotides read TGTGCCAGCAGCTTAGATCTAGCGGGGGGGAATGAGCAGTTCTTC. Encoded protein: CASSLDLAGGNEQFF.